The rows below give T cell receptor beta chains drawn from one sample of a study of T-cell reconstitution after alpha-beta-depleted transplantation in children. Each CDR3 protein is one row after TCRdb ran MiXCR on the PCR reads. The table has about 610,000 distinct CDR3 sequences, about 10% seen once. Sequenced here: PBMCs from the stem cell graft donor, sampled from the stem cell graft. The receptors originated from a human donor who donated a stem cell graft to a child with acute myeloid leukemia. The CDR3 runs from the conserved cysteine through the conserved F or W. The D gene is left open where the match is weak. A row's size may be missing; if present it is once, few, many or a size class.

CDR3nt,CDR3aa,j_gene,abundance,v_gene,d_gene
TGTGCCAGCCAGGCGCGGGGCAGGGAGGGCGAGCAGTACTTC,CASQARGREGEQYF,TRBJ2-7,few,TRBV6-1,TRBD2
TGCAGTGCTAGAGACCGGACTAGCGTTGTTGGGGCGCAGTATTTT,CSARDRTSVVGAQYF,TRBJ2-3,many,TRBV20-1,TRBD2
TGTGCCAGCAGTACCGGGACAGGGGGGTACGAGAAGTACTTC,CASSTGTGGYEKYF,TRBJ2-7,.,TRBV6-1,TRBD1
TGTGCCAGCAGTCACCGGGACAGGGTCACCTACGAGCAGTACTTC,CASSHRDRVTYEQYF,TRBJ2-7,.,TRBV12-3/TRBV12-4,TRBD1
TGTGCCAGCAGTTACTGGGACAGGGGGCATCACGGGGAGCTGTTTTTT,CASSYWDRGHHGELFF,TRBJ2-2,.,TRBV6-2/TRBV6-3,TRBD1
TGTGCCAGCAGCCCCCGGGACAGGGCCTTACTAGCCAAAAACATTCAGTACTTC,CASSPRDRALLAKNIQYF,TRBJ2-4,.,TRBV11-1,TRBD1
TGCAGTGCCAATGCAGGTCCCGAGCAGTACTTC,CSANAGPEQYF,TRBJ2-7,many,TRBV20-1,.
TGTGCCAGCAGAAAAAGCGGGAGGGCCCATGAGCAGTTCTTC,CASRKSGRAHEQFF,TRBJ2-1,many,TRBV6-2/TRBV6-3,TRBD2
TGTGCCAGCAGCATACCCCAGGGGATGTCCAATGAGCAGTTCTTC,CASSIPQGMSNEQFF,TRBJ2-1,few,TRBV7-3,.
TGCAGTGCTAGAGATCCCAGCGGGAGTTCCACCTACGAGCAGTACTTC,CSARDPSGSSTYEQYF,TRBJ2-7,.,TRBV20-1,TRBD2
TGTGCCTGGAGTGTTAGGGGGCAGGGGGCCACAGATACGCAGTATTTT,CAWSVRGQGATDTQYF,TRBJ2-3,few,TRBV30,TRBD1
TGTGCCAGCAGTTTTAACCCATCTAGGACCCAAGAGACCCAGTACTTC,CASSFNPSRTQETQYF,TRBJ2-5,.,TRBV28,.
TGTGCCAGCAGCTCGGACAGGATTAGCTATGGCTACACCTTC,CASSSDRISYGYTF,TRBJ1-2,.,TRBV6-1,TRBD1
TGCGCCAGCAGTACGGGGCCTTACCGGGCCAGAGGGACTGAAGCTTTCTTT,CASSTGPYRARGTEAFF,TRBJ1-1,.,TRBV5-1,.
TGTGCCAGCAGCTTACTGCCCTGGCAGGGAAGTTCTGAAGCTTTCTTT,CASSLLPWQGSSEAFF,TRBJ1-1,once,TRBV7-2,.
TGTGCCAGCAGGAGAGGGCGGGGCACAGATACGCAGTATTTT,CASRRGRGTDTQYF,TRBJ2-3,few,TRBV6-1,.
TGTGCCTGGTCGACTGGGGGTTCCTACAATGAGCAGTTCTTC,CAWSTGGSYNEQFF,TRBJ2-1,few,TRBV30,.
TGTGCCAGCAGCCGCTTCCGGGAGAGAAGGGCTGAAGCTTTCTTT,CASSRFRERRAEAFF,TRBJ1-1,few,TRBV27,.
TGCAGCGGGGGGCGTACGAACACCGGGGAGCTGTTTTTT,CSGGRTNTGELFF,TRBJ2-2,.,TRBV29-1,.